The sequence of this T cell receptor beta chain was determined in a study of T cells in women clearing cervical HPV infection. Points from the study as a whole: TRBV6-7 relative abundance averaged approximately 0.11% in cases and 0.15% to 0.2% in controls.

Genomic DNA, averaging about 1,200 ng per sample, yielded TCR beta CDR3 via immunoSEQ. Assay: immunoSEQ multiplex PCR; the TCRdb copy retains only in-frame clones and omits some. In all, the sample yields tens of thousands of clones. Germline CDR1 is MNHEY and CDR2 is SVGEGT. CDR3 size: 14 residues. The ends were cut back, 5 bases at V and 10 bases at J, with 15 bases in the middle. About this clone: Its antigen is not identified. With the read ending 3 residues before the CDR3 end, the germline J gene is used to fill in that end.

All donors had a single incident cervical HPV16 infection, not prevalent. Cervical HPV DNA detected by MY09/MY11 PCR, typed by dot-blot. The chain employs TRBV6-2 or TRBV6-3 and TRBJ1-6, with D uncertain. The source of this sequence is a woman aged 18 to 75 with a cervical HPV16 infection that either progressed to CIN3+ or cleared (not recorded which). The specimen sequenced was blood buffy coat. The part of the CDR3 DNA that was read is TGTGCCAGCAGTCTTACCCTGGGCAAATCACCC. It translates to CASSLTLGKSP. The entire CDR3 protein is CASSLTLGKSPLHF.